The clone carrying this TCR beta chain came up once. In the original analysis: The authors estimated nucleated cell counts from reference gene primer amplification. The assay was immunoSEQ multiplex PCR, and TCRdb's table has in-frame clones only and misses some. Clone size and V and J calls were adopted from that table, with D and trimming inferred from the DNA. This table has fewer than 100,000 clones, approximately 85% appearing once. This sample is drawn from a study of blood T cell repertoires in COVID-19. Background on the study: Acute-phase and convalescent COVID-19 samples originated in the United States, Italy and Spain.

V lost 1 base to trimming and J lost 9 bases; unmatched junction nucleotides: 10. CDR3 length equals 16 residues. The germline gives CDR1 SGHVS, CDR2 FQNEAQ. The rearrangement joins TRBV7-8 to TRBJ2-1; 9 bases map to TRBD1. Sample: peripheral blood. The clonotype originates from a human donor in a cohort sampled during active COVID-19. The CDR3 is CASSLVGTGLNTEQFF. In nucleotides, the CDR3 is TGTGCCAGCAGCTTAGTTGGGACAGGGCTAAACACTGAGCAGTTCTTC.